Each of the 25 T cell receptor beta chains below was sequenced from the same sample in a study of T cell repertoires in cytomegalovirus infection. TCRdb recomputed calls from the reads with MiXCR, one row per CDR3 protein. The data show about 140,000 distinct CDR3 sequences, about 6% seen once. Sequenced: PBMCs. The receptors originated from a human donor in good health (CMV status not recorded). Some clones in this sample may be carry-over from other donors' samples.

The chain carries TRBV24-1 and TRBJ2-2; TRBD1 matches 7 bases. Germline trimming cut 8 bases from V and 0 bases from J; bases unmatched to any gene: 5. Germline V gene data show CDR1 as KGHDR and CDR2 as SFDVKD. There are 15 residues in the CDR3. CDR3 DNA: TGTGCCACCACAGGGGGAGCCTCGAACACCGGGGAGCTGTTTTTT. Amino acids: CATTGGASNTGELFF.

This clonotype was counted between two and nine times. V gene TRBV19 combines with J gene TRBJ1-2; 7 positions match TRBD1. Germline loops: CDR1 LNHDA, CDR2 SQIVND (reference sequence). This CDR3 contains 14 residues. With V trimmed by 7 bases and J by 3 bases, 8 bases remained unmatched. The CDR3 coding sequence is TGTGCCAGTATCACCGCAGGGGGACACTATGGCTACACCTTC. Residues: CASITAGGHYGYTF.

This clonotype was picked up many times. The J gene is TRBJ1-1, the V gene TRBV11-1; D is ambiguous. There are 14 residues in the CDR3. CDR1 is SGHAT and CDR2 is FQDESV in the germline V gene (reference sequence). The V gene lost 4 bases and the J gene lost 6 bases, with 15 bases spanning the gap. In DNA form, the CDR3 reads TGTGCCAGCAGCTCCGGCGAGACCCCTCCTGAAGCTTTCTTT. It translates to CASSSGETPPEAFF. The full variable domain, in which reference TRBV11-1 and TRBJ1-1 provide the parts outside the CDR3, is EAEVAQSPRYKITEKSQAVAFWCDPISGHATLYWYRQILGQGPELLVQFQDESVVDDSQLPKDRFSAERLKGVDSTLKIQPAELGDSAMYLCASSSGETPPEAFFGQGTRLTVV.

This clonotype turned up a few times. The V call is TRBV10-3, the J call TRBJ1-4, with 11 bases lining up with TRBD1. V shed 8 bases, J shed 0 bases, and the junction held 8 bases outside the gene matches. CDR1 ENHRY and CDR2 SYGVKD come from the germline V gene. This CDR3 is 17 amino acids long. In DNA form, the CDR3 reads TGTGCCATCGGGGGGACAGGGGGGACCGCAACTAATGAAAAACTGTTTTTT. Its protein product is CAIGGTGGTATNEKLFF.

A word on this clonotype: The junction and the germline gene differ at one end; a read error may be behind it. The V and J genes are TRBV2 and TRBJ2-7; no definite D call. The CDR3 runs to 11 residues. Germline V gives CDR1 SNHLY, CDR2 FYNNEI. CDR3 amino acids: CASSEADSFPF. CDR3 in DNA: TGTGCCAGCAGTGAAGCCGATTCCTTCCCATTC.

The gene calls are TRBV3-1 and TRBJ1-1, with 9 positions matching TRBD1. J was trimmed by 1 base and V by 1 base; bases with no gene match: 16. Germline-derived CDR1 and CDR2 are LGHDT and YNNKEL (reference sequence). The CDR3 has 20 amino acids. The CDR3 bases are TGTGCCAGCAGCCAAGGGTGGGACAGGGTGACCTTAGGCCCGAACACTGAAGCTTTCTTT. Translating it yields CASSQGWDRVTLGPNTEAFF.

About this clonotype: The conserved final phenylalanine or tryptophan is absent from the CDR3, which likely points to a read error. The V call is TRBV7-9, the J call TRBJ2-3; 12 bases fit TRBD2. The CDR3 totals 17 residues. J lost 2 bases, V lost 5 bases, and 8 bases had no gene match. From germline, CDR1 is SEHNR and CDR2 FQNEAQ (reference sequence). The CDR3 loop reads CASSTDGLAGSTDTQYY. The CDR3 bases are TGTGCCAGCAGCACCGACGGACTAGCGGGGTCCACAGATACGCAGTATTAT.

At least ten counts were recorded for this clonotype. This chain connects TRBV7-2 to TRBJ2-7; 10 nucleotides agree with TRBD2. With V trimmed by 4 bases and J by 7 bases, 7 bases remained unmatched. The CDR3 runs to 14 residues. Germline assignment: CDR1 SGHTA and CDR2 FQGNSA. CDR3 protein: CASSSLAGEVEQYF. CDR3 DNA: TGTGCCAGCAGCTCTCTAGCGGGGGAAGTTGAGCAGTACTTC.

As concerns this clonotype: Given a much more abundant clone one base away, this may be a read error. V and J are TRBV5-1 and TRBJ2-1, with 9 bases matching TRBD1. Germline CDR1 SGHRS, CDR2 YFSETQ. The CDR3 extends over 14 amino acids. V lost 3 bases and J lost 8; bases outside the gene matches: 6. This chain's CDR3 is CASSYGTGPYEQFF. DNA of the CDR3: TGCGCCAGCAGCTATGGGACAGGGCCGTATGAGCAGTTCTTC. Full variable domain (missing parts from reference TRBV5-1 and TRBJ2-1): KAGVTQTPRYLIKTRGQQVTLSCSPISGHRSVSWYQQTPGQGLQFLFEYFSETQRNKGNFPGRFSGRQFSNSRSEMNVSTLELGDSALYLCASSYGTGPYEQFFGPGTRLTVL.

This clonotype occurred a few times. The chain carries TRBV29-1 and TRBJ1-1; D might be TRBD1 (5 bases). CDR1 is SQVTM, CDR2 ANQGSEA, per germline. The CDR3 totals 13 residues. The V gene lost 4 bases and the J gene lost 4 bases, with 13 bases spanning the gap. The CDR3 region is CSVAGAVGTEAFF. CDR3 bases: TGCAGCGTTGCCGGGGCGGTGGGCACTGAAGCTTTCTTT.

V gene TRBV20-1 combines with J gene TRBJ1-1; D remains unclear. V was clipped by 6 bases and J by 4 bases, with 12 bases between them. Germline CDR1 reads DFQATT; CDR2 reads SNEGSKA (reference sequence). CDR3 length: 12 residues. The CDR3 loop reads CSAYLRGTEAFF. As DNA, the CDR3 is TGCAGTGCCTACCTCCGGGGCACTGAAGCTTTCTTT.

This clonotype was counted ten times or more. DNA of the CDR3: TGTGCCAGCAGCTTAAGCCGGACAGGGTCCTATGGCTACACCTTC. It encodes CASSLSRTGSYGYTF. V gene TRBV7-8 combines with J gene TRBJ1-2; 8 bases are a match to TRBD1. This CDR3 contains 15 residues. After removal of 2 bases from V and 4 bases from J, the junction contained 6 bases not matched to a gene. The germline gives CDR1 SGHVS, CDR2 FQNEAQ.

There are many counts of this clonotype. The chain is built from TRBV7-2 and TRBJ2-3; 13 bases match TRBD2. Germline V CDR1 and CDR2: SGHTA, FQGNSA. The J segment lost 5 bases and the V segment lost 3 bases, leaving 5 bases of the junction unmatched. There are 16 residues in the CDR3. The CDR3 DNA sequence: TGTGCCAGCAGCTTGGGACTAGCGGGGTTGCAAGATACGCAGTATTTT. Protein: CASSLGLAGLQDTQYF.

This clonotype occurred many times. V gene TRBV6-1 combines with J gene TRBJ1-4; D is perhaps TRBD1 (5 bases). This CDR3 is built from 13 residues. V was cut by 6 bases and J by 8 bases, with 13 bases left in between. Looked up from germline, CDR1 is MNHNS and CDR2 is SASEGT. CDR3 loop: CASSVHRGEKLFF. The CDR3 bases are TGTGCCAGCAGCGTCCATAGGGGAGAAAAACTGTTTTTT.

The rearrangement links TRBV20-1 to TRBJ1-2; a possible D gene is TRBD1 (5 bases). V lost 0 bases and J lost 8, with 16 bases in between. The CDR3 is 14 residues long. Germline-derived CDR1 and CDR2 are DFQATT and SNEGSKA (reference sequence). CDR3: CSARDHGRVGGYTF. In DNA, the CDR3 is TGCAGTGCTAGAGATCACGGCAGGGTGGGGGGCTACACCTTC.

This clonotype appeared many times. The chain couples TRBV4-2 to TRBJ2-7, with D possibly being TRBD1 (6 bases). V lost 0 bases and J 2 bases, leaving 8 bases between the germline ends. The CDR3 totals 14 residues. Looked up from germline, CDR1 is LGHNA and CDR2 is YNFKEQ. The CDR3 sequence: CASSQDRGTYEQYF. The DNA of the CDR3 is TGTGCCAGCAGCCAAGATAGGGGGACCTACGAGCAGTACTTC.

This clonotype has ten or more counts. CDR3 sequence: CATSERTGGTGATLNEQFF. In nucleotides, the CDR3 is TGTGCCACCAGTGAGAGGACGGGGGGTACTGGGGCGACTCTCAATGAGCAGTTCTTC. This chain connects TRBV15 to TRBJ2-1; 7 bases map to TRBD2. Germline V gene sequence: CDR1 LNHNV, CDR2 YYDKDF (reference sequence). The CDR3 totals 19 residues. The J segment lost 6 bases and the V segment lost 6 bases, leaving 23 bases of the junction unmatched.

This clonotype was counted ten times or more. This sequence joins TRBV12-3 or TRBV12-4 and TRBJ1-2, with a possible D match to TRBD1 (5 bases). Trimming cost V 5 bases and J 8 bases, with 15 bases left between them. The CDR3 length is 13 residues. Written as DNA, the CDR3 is TGTGCCAGCAGTGGGACGTCGGGGTTGGGCTACACCTTC. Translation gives CASSGTSGLGYTF.

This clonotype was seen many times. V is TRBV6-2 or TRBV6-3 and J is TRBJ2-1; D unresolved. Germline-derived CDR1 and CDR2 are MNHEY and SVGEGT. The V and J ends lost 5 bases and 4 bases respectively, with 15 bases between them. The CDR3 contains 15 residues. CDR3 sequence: CASSPPAARYNEQFF. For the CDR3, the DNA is TGTGCCAGCAGTCCTCCCGCGGCTCGGTACAATGAGCAGTTCTTC.

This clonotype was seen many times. Here the CDR3 reads CASSSWRDAETQYF. CDR3 DNA: TGTGCCAGCAGCTCTTGGAGGGACGCAGAGACCCAGTACTTC. The chain employs TRBV7-9 and TRBJ2-5, with D possibly matching TRBD2 (6 bases). Looked up from germline, CDR1 is SEHNR and CDR2 is FQNEAQ (reference sequence). The CDR3 is 14 residues long. V lost 4 bases and J lost 4, with 13 bases in between.

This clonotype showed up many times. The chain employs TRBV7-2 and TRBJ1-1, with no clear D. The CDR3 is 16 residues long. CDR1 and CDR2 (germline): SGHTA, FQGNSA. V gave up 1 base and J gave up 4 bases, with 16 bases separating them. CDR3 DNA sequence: TGTGCCAGCAGCTTAGTGGGCGGAGGTCGGAGCACTGAAGCTTTCTTT. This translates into CASSLVGGGRSTEAFF.

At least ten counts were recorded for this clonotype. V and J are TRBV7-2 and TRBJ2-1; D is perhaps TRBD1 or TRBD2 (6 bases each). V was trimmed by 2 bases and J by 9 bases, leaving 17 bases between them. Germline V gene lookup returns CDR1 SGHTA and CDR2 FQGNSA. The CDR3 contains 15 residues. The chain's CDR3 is CASSLLPGAIGEQFF. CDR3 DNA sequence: TGTGCCAGCAGCTTACTTCCGGGGGCTATAGGTGAGCAGTTCTTC.

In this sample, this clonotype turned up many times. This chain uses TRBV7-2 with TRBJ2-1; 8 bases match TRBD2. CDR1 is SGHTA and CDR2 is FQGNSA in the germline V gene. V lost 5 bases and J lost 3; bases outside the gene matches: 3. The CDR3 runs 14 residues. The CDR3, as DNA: TGTGCCAGCAGCCGGGGGGGGGGCTACAATGAGCAGTTCTTC. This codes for CASSRGGGYNEQFF.

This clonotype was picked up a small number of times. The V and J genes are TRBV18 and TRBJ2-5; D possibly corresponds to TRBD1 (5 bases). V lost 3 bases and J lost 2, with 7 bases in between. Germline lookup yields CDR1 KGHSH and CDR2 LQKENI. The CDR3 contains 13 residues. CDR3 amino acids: CASSPGAQETQYF. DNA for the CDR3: TGTGCCAGCTCACCTGGGGCACAAGAGACCCAGTACTTC.

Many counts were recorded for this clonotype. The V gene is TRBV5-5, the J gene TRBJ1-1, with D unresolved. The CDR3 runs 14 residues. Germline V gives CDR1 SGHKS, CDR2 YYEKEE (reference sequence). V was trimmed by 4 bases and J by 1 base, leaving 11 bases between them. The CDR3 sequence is CASSPVNRNTEAFF. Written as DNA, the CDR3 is TGTGCCAGCAGCCCGGTAAATCGGAACACTGAAGCTTTCTTT. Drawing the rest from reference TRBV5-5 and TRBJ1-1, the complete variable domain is DAGVTQSPTHLIKTRGQQVTLRCSPISGHKSVSWYQQVLGQGPQFIFQYYEKEERGRGNFPDRFSARQFPNYSSELNVNALLLGDSALYLCASSPVNRNTEAFFGQGTRLTVV.